The present entry profiles one T cell receptor (beta chain) with its context. Which antigen it targets is not known. Qualities for individual bases were not recorded, and no much larger clone is one base off. TCRbeta CDR3 regions were amplified from genomic DNA by means of the immunoSEQ Assay, a bias-controlled multiplex PCR. In the authors' own workflow: Within the assay, amplification of reference gene primers was used to estimate how many nucleated cells each sample contained. To quantify the absolute abundance of each unique TCRbeta CDR3 rearrangement, sequence reads were collapsed and filtered. Productive Simpson clonality was computed per sample as the square root of Simpson's diversity index over productive rearrangements. TCRdb carries this immuneACCESS record with in-frame sequences only. Its versions omit some clonotypes, under half of them owing to an unresolved V gene in the studies checked, with the rest unexplained. V and J calls and clone size are those listed in that table; D and trimming were worked out from the DNA. The table for this sample lists some 99,000 clones; 86% of them were counted only once. The top ten hold 10% to 15% of the sample.

This specimen comes from a study of blood T cell repertoires in COVID-19 (dated by TCRdb to about 2020). Turning to the overall study: Samples from collaborators originated in the United States, Italy and Spain and spanned both the acute and convalescent phases of COVID-19. The prospective study material was composed of cDNA or gDNA derived from T cells, B-cell-depleted T cells, or PBMCs. Deeply sampled blood TCRbeta repertoires from subjects exposed to, actively infected with, or recovered from COVID-19 were included in the dataset. The repertoires were made available in a free public database intended to serve as a resource for research on the immune response to SARS-CoV-2. The samples were drawn from two sources: the first 160 participants of the ongoing ImmuneRACE study, and 1,000 to 1,500 subjects contributed by 6 global collaborators. Sample metadata almost always included a de-identified subject ID, COVID-19 status, age in years and sex. Where available, HLA class I and class II types were obtained from metadata supplied by the sample provider rather than from assay-based typing.

Collaborating institutions collected whole blood in K2EDTA tubes following their own protocols. Collaborator samples were shipped for TCRbeta analysis as frozen whole blood, isolated PBMCs, or DNA extracted from either sample type. What the research found in general, with its limitations: Clinical and demographic metadata were provided uncurated, with the amount varying by source and participant.

The germline V gene specifies SGDLS as CDR1 and YYNGEE as CDR2. The junction carries 13 bases between V and J, which are trimmed by 0 bases and 1 base respectively. The CDR3, cysteine through phenylalanine, is 16 amino acids long. CDR3 DNA only is kept here, 48 bases in frame from base 1. This sequence was found in a woman between 55 and 75 years old in a cohort sampled during active or convalescent COVID-19. The chain links TRBV9 with TRBJ1-1; no D gene is confidently identified. The specimen was peripheral blood. The nucleotide sequence is TGTGCCAGCAGCGTAGGGGCAGATCTTAGGAACACTGAAGCTTTCTTT. Its protein product is CASSVGADLRNTEAFF.